The 21 T cell receptor beta chains listed next were all sequenced from one sample in a study of T-cell memory formation after mild COVID-19. TCRdb itself ran the 5' RACE reads through MiXCR, one entry per CDR3 protein. The sample records about 430,000 distinct CDR3 sequences, around 24% being singletons. Input material: PBMCs or a T cell subset sorted from them (not recorded which). The origin of the receptors is an adult woman who had mild COVID-19 (a few samples of this study predate the infection). Cell type and time point are not known.

The chain recombines TRBV24-1 with TRBJ2-1; D perhaps matches TRBD1 (5 bases). Trimming pared 8 bases from V and 4 bases from J, leaving 11 bases between. The CDR3 sequence is 13 residues long. Looked up from germline, CDR1 is KGHDR and CDR2 is SFDVKD. In DNA, the CDR3 is TGTGCCACCACGGATCCAGGGTACAATGAGCAGTTCTTC. Amino acids: CATTDPGYNEQFF.

A few counts support this clonotype. The chain combines TRBV29-1 with TRBJ2-7; no definite D call. CDR1 SQVTM and CDR2 ANQGSEA come from the germline V gene. This CDR3 has 13 amino acids. V lost 6 bases to trimming and J lost 2 bases, with 14 bases between them. CDR3 nucleotides: TGCAGCGTGATTGGGGTTGCAGCCTACGAGCAGTACTTC. Protein sequence: CSVIGVAAYEQYF.

This clonotype occurred a few times. The rearrangement joins TRBV4-2 to TRBJ2-3, with 11 bases aligning to TRBD2. CDR3 length equals 20 residues. Germline V CDR1 and CDR2: LGHNA, YNFKEQ. With 4 bases clipped from V and 4 bases from J, the junction kept 19 bases outside the gene matches. Here the CDR3 reads CASSPRASGGPNRSPDTQYF. For the CDR3, the DNA is TGTGCCAGCAGCCCTCGGGCTAGCGGGGGGCCTAATCGAAGCCCAGATACGCAGTATTTT.

V gene TRBV19 combines with J gene TRBJ2-2; TRBD2 is a possible D gene (7 bases). CDR3 length: 14 residues. The germline V gene encodes CDR1 LNHDA and CDR2 SQIVND (reference sequence). With 7 bases removed from V and 2 bases from J, the gap between germline ends came to 11 bases. The chain's CDR3 is CASMAGANTGELFF. CDR3 nucleotides: TGTGCCAGTATGGCGGGGGCCAACACCGGGGAGCTGTTTTTT. The whole variable domain, remainder taken from reference TRBV19 and TRBJ2-2, is DGGITQSPKYLFRKEGQNVTLSCEQNLNHDAMYWYRQDPGQGLRLIYYSQIVNDFQKGDIAEGYSVSREKKESFPLTVTSAQKNPTAFYLCASMAGANTGELFFGEGSRLTVL.

There are a few counts of this clonotype. V gene TRBV5-6 combines with J gene TRBJ1-2, with D possibly matching TRBD1 (5 bases). Trimming took 2 bases from V and 0 from J, leaving 17 bases between them. Germline-derived CDR1 and CDR2 are SGHDT and YYEEEE. There are 17 residues in the CDR3. Here the CDR3 reads CASSFDEGSLTNYGYTF. The CDR3 coding sequence is TGTGCCAGCAGCTTCGATGAGGGGTCTCTTACTAACTATGGCTACACCTTC.

The V and J genes are TRBV6-5 and TRBJ2-5; possibly TRBD2 for D (6 bases). The CDR3 consists of 14 residues. From germline, CDR1 is MNHEY and CDR2 SVGAGI. V lost 2 bases to trimming and J lost 4 bases, with 11 bases between them. CDR3 nucleotides: TGTGCCAGCAGTTACCAGGCTAGCGTAGAGACCCAGTACTTC. It translates to CASSYQASVETQYF.

This clonotype was seen more than once but under ten times. J is TRBJ2-2 and V is TRBV6-7; D may be TRBD1 (6 bases). TRBV6-7 is annotated as an ORF whose role is uncertain. CDR3 length: 16 residues. Trimming shortened V by 2 bases and J by 4 bases, and 14 bases separated the two germline ends. In DNA form, the CDR3 reads TGTGCCAGCAGTTACGAGAGGGGGAGATCCACCGGGGAGCTGTTTTTT. It yields the protein CASSYERGRSTGELFF.

This clonotype turned up a few times. The chain combines TRBV15 with TRBJ2-7; D perhaps matches TRBD2 (6 bases). The length of the CDR3 is 15 residues. Germline CDR1 and CDR2: LNHNV and YYDKDF (reference sequence). With 0 bases removed from V and 5 bases from J, the gap between germline ends came to 14 bases. Written as DNA, the CDR3 is TGTGCCACCAGCAGAGATCGGGGGACTGTGAACGAGCAGTACTTC. Amino acid sequence: CATSRDRGTVNEQYF.

J is TRBJ2-2 and V is TRBV3-1, with TRBD2 matching 10 bases. The germline V gene has CDR1 LGHDT and CDR2 YNNKEL (reference sequence). The CDR3 length is 23 residues. Trimming cost V 0 bases and J 1 base; bases outside gene matches: 20. CDR3 sequence: CASSQDRLGASGGLYENTGELFF. CDR3 bases: TGTGCCAGCAGCCAAGACCGCCTGGGGGCTAGCGGGGGCCTCTATGAGAACACCGGGGAGCTGTTTTTT.

This clonotype was observed a handful of times. The chain couples TRBV10-3 to TRBJ1-2, with TRBD1 identical over 9 bases. V shed 8 bases and J 8 bases; nucleotides not matched to a gene: 9. The CDR3 covers 13 residues. The germline gives CDR1 ENHRY, CDR2 SYGVKD. The CDR3 DNA is TGTGCCATCTACCGACAGGGGGGTAGAGGCTACACCTTC. Translating it yields CAIYRQGGRGYTF.

This rearrangement joins TRBV5-1 to TRBJ2-1, with a possible D match to TRBD1 (5 bases). Germline-derived CDR1 and CDR2 are SGHRS and YFSETQ. There are 14 residues in the CDR3. Between the trimmed V and J ends, which lost 0 bases and 8 bases, there was a span of 12 bases. This CDR3 reads CASSLGQGSDEQFF. The CDR3 DNA follows: TGCGCCAGCAGCTTGGGGCAGGGCAGCGATGAGCAGTTCTTC. The full variable domain, in which reference TRBV5-1 and TRBJ2-1 provide the parts outside the CDR3, is KAGVTQTPRYLIKTRGQQVTLSCSPISGHRSVSWYQQTPGQGLQFLFEYFSETQRNKGNFPGRFSGRQFSNSRSEMNVSTLELGDSALYLCASSLGQGSDEQFFGPGTRLTVL.

There are a few counts of this clonotype. The CDR3 is CASSKKTDISGADWTQYF. The CDR3 DNA reads as TGTGCCAGCAGCAAAAAAACCGATATTAGCGGGGCAGACTGGACGCAGTATTTT. The gene calls are TRBV14 and TRBJ2-3; 8 bases line up with TRBD2. The CDR3 length is 18 residues. Germline V lookup: CDR1 SGHDN, CDR2 FVKESK. V was clipped by 5 bases and J by 9 bases; unmatched bases: 22.

This clonotype was detected only a few times. The rearrangement uses TRBV7-2 and TRBJ2-2; 9 bases are shared with TRBD2. Germline lookup yields CDR1 SGHTA and CDR2 FQGNSA. This CDR3 region has 16 residues. The V segment lost 6 bases and the J segment 5 bases; nucleotides outside the gene matches: 10. CDR3 amino acids: CASSYFSGGSTGELFF. The CDR3, as DNA: TGTGCCAGCAGTTATTTCAGCGGGGGGTCGACCGGGGAGCTGTTTTTT.

The chain uses TRBV7-9 and TRBJ1-1; D might be TRBD1 (5 bases). Between the trimmed V and J ends, which lost 5 bases and 7 bases, there was a span of 20 bases. The CDR3 sequence is 15 residues long. The germline CDR1 and CDR2 sequences are SEHNR and FQNEAQ (reference sequence). Here the CDR3 DNA reads TGTGCCAGCAGCCGTGGTGCGGCCTGGGGGGATGAAGCTTTCTTT. Protein sequence: CASSRGAAWGDEAFF.

DNA of the CDR3: TGTGCCAGCAGCTGGACAGCAACTAATGAAAAACTGTTTTTT. As protein: CASSWTATNEKLFF. The chain combines TRBV7-9 with TRBJ1-4; the D gene is possibly TRBD1 (6 bases). Trimming cost V 4 bases and J 0 bases, with 6 bases left between them. This CDR3 region has 14 residues. Germline V gene lookup returns CDR1 SEHNR and CDR2 FQNEAQ (reference sequence).

This clonotype was found once. The chain carries TRBV7-9 and TRBJ1-1; no reliable D call. The germline gives CDR1 SEHNR, CDR2 FQNEAQ (reference sequence). V lost 2 bases and J lost 3, with 10 bases in between. There are 14 residues in the CDR3. The CDR3 bases are TGTGCCAGCAGCTTAAGTGGGAGTGACACTGAAGCTTTCTTT. It translates to CASSLSGSDTEAFF.

The rearrangement links TRBV4-1 to TRBJ1-5, with D uncertain. The germline CDR1 and CDR2 sequences are MGHRA and YSYEKL. This CDR3 contains 14 residues. Trimming pared 4 bases from V and 6 bases from J, leaving 13 bases between. CDR3 nucleotides: TGCGCCAGCAGCCGCTCGGAGGGATCTCAGCCCCAGCATTTT. Protein: CASSRSEGSQPQHF.

The J gene is TRBJ1-1, the V gene TRBV19, with D unresolved. Germline values: CDR1 LNHDA, CDR2 SQIVND (reference sequence). Deletions cut 6 bases from V and 1 base from J, with 12 bases between. The CDR3 runs 14 residues. The CDR3: CASRFVLGNTEAFF. CDR3 coding DNA: TGTGCCAGTAGATTCGTTTTGGGGAACACTGAAGCTTTCTTT.

This clonotype was seen only a few times. V usage is TRBV7-2 and J usage is TRBJ1-3; TRBD1 might be the D (5 bases). Trimming left V 4 bases short and J 4 bases short, with 17 bases between. The CDR3 contains 16 residues. Germline V gene sequence: CDR1 SGHTA, CDR2 FQGNSA. The CDR3: CASSSLGKRGGNTIYF. CDR3 nucleotide sequence: TGTGCCAGCAGCTCCCTTGGGAAGCGGGGGGGAAACACCATATATTTT.

J is TRBJ2-2 and V is TRBV29-1; D is uncertain. The V and J ends lost 0 bases and 3 bases respectively, with 8 bases between them. CDR3 length: 14 amino acids. Germline assignment: CDR1 SQVTM and CDR2 ANQGSEA. The chain's CDR3 is CSVEEGFHTGELFF. CDR3 in DNA: TGCAGCGTTGAAGAGGGATTTCACACCGGGGAGCTGTTTTTT.

This clonotype showed up just a few times. The chain recombines TRBV5-1 with TRBJ2-7; no clear D. The CDR3 contains 13 residues. V dropped 4 bases and J dropped 0 bases, with 8 bases sitting between them. Germline loops: CDR1 SGHRS, CDR2 YFSETQ. CDR3 residues: CASSHQDSYEQYF. The CDR3 DNA reads as TGCGCCAGCAGCCATCAGGACTCCTACGAGCAGTACTTC.